A selection of T cell receptor beta chains follows, all from one sample in a study of memory CD4+ T cells and cytomegalovirus serostatus. Assay: immunoSEQ multiplex PCR; the TCRdb copy retains only in-frame clones and omits some. The sample contains under 40,000 clones, around 79% of which appear only once. The sample consisted of memory CD4+ T cells from blood. Source of these receptors: an adult in good health and CMV-seropositive. Each CDR3 is given with its conserved first and last residue. Each record gives: CDR3 length, V gene, clone size, J gene, D gene, CDR3 protein, CDR3 DNA. A D gene is named only where the DNA matches it firmly. Size tells how often a clone was seen (once, few, many) or the class of an expanded clone, and some rows leave it out.

13	TRBV7-2	.	TRBJ1-1	.	CASSLEGITEAFF	TGTGCCAGCAGCTTAGAAGGGATCACTGAAGCTTTCTTT
16	TRBV7-9	few	TRBJ1-1	TRBD1	CASSLALRTGGPEAFF	TGTGCCAGCAGCTTAGCGCTTCGGACAGGGGGGCCTGAAGCTTTCTTT
14	TRBV6-5	.	TRBJ1-2	TRBD1	CASSMDRGSYGYTF	TGTGCCAGCAGCATGGACAGGGGTTCCTATGGCTACACCTTC
13	TRBV19	.	TRBJ2-2	TRBD1	CASGQGNTGELFF	TGTGCCAGTGGACAGGGGAACACCGGGGAGCTGTTTTTT
15	TRBV7-9	.	TRBJ1-6	TRBD1	CASSLEGARGSPLHF	TGTGCCAGCAGCTTAGAGGGGGCGCGGGGTTCACCCCTCCACTTT
12	TRBV7-2	.	TRBJ1-5	.	CASSPFNQPQHF	TGTGCCAGCAGCCCATTCAATCAGCCCCAGCATTTT
17	TRBV2	few	TRBJ1-3	.	CASRKSRVWQTGNTIYF	TGTGCCAGCAGAAAAAGTCGCGTCTGGCAGACTGGAAACACCATATATTTT
15	TRBV27	few	TRBJ1-2	TRBD1	CASSLRDRGIYGYTF	TGTGCCAGCAGTTTAAGGGACAGGGGTATCTATGGCTACACCTTC
10	TRBV20-1	.	TRBJ2-1	.	CSARREEQFF	TGCAGTGCTCGGAGGGAGGAGCAGTTCTTC
13	TRBV25-1	.	TRBJ1-1	TRBD1	CASSVGQGREAFF	TGTGCCAGCAGCGTCGGACAGGGGCGGGAAGCTTTCTTT
13	TRBV4-1	.	TRBJ2-1	.	CASSQEVYNEQFF	TGCGCCAGCAGCCAAGAGGTCTACAATGAGCAGTTCTTC
15	TRBV6-1	.	TRBJ2-1	.	CASSEMLNRNNEQFF	TGTGCCAGCAGTGAAATGCTCAACCGCAACAATGAGCAGTTCTTC
15	TRBV4-2	.	TRBJ2-5	.	CASSQEFSEQETQYF	TGTGCCAGCAGCCAAGAGTTTAGCGAGCAAGAGACCCAGTACTTC